This T cell receptor beta chain stems from a study of OX40 agonist ivuxolimab in advanced cancers. Whole-study context: Dose-escalation patients' cancers were hepatocellular carcinoma, melanoma, renal cell or head and neck cancer. At about 81% male, the cohort had a mean age of about 60 years, ranging from about 23 to 79.

No patient had autoimmune disease or received systemic immunosuppression. Method: immunoSEQ multiplex PCR; TCRdb's copy keeps in-frame clones and lacks some. The data contain some 70,000 clones, roughly 89% of them seen just once; the ten biggest clones take up 0.8% to 1.2%. Germline V CDR1 and CDR2: ENHRY, SYGVKD. This CDR3 has 16 amino acids. The V gene end was trimmed by 10 bases and the J gene end by 0 bases; junction bases not matched to a gene: 13. This specimen consisted of CD4+ or CD8+ T cells sorted from blood, obtained in a trial of the OX40 agonist ivuxolimab. V gene TRBV10-3 combines with J gene TRBJ2-3; 7 bases fit TRBD2. This clonotype was obtained from an adult with an advanced solid tumor such as melanoma, head and neck, liver or kidney cancer. The CDR3 sequence is CASGRERGGSTDTQYF. Written as DNA, the CDR3 is TGTGCCAGCGGACGCGAGCGGGGAGGGAGCACAGATACGCAGTATTTT.